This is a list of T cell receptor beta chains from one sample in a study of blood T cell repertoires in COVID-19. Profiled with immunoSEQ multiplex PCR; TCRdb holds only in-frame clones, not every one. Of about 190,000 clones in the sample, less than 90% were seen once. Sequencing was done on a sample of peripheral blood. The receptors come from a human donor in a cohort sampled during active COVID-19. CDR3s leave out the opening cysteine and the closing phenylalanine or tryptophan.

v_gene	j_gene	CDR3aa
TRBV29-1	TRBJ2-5	SGSTGALPETQY
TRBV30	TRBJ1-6	ARGGRNNSPLH
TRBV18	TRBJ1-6	ASSPPPGGNSPLH
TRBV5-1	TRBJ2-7	ASSLGGLAGGSSYEQY
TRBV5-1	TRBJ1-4	ASRFTGSNEKLF
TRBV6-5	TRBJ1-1	ASRRFDSQAF
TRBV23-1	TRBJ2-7	ASSQGGAEQY
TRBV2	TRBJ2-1	ASRARRTAEQF
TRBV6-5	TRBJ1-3	ASNLDREWDTIY
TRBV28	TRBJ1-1	ASSPPNRGWTEAF
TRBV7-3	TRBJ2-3	ASSLGSGSTDTQY
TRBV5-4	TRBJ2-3	ASSSGTGGTDTQY
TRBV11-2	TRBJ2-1	ASTSGPYNEQF
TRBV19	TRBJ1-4	ASIGGQQNEKLF
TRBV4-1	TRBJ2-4	ASSQDMRQGAGAKNIQY
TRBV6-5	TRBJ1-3	ASTAVPGNTIY
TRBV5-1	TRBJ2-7	ASSLGGVSYEQY
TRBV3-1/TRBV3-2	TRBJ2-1	ASSQLPTLAGDYNEQF
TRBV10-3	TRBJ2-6	AISAGMEGWSSGANVLT
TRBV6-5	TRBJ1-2	ASSLPQGAVTGYT
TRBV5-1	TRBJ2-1	ASNLAGNEQF
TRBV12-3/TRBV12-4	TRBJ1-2	ASRPTGTYGYT
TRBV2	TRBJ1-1	ASSGQGMLWTEAF
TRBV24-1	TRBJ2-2	ATSDLQLGAGELF
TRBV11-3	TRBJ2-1	ASSLRTRGLNEQF
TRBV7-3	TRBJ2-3	ASSLDRDTDTQY
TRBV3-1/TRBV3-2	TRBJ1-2	ASSHMGDSYNYGYT
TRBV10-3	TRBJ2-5	AIVLMGTKFSSATSLKTQY
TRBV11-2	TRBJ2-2	ASSFSRGAGELF
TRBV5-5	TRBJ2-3	ASSFWRAGYTQY
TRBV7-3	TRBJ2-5	ASSQGGRVGETQY
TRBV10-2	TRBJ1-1	ASERERVTEAF
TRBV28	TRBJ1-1	ASKVSRVEAF
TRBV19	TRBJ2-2	ASSTSGGRTGELF
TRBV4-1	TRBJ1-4	ASSQDGAANEKLF
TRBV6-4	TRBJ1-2	ASSDAGAPRYGYT
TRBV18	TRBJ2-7	ASSPPGNRPNEQY
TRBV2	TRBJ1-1	ASSVVGQGAGAF
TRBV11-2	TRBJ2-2	ASSPGVGGELF
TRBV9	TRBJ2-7	ASSPGTGAYEQY
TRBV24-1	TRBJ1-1	ATRSGEADNTEAF
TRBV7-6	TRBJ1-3	ASSNDRVSGNTIY